The text below deals with one T cell receptor beta chain. Its specificity is not known. TCRbeta library construction was performed incorporating unique molecular identifiers. TCRdb processed the PCR reads anew with MiXCR; each CDR3 protein has one entry. The sample shows approximately 1,000,000 distinct CDR3 sequences, around 30% of them seen only once. This sample is part of a study of T-cell reconstitution after alpha-beta-depleted transplantation in children. Broader study findings: Surviving recipient T cells and thymic progenitors underlay high day-60 TCRbeta diversity in some patients. When one year had passed after transplant, most T-cell counts and diversity came from newly produced T cells. About two months after transplant, alpha-beta T cells reportedly came from several hundred expanded graft clones.

Trimming removed 7 bases at V and 11 bases at J, with 15 bases between. The CDR3 loop spans 12 amino acids. Here the sequenced sample was PBMCs, mostly from graft donor cells, taken 360 days after TCRalphabeta/CD19-depleted stem cell transplant. The V call is TRBV12-3 or TRBV12-4, the J call TRBJ2-1; possible D gene TRBD2, 6 bases. The receptor was isolated from a boy under two years old who had a stem cell transplant for SCID, so the T cells may come from the graft donor. The CDR3 protein is CASTWGGGKQFF. The CDR3 DNA follows: TGTGCCAGCACCTGGGGAGGCGGGAAGCAGTTCTTC.